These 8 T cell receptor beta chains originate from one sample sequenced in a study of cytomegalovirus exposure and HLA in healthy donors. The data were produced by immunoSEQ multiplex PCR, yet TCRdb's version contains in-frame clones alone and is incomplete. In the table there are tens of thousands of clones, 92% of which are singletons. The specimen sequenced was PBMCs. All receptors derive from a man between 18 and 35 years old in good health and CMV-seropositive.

CDR3 bases: TGCGCCAGCAGCTTGGGACAGGGTGTCGGTCAGCCCCAGCATTTT. Translated, it gives CASSLGQGVGQPQHF. The V gene is TRBV5-1, the J gene TRBJ1-5; 7 bases match TRBD1. Germline loops: CDR1 SGHRS, CDR2 YFSETQ. The CDR3 runs to 15 residues. Unmatched junction bases numbered 6, after V lost 0 bases and J lost 6 bases.

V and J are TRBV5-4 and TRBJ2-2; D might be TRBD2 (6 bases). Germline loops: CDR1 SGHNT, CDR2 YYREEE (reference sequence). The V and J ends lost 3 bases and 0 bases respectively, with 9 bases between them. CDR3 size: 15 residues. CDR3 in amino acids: CASSSGTPNTGELFF. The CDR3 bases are TGTGCCAGCAGCTCCGGGACTCCGAACACCGGGGAGCTGTTTTTT.

The CDR3 sequence: CASSPTTSGRTSFNEQFF. CDR3 nucleotide sequence: TGTGCCAGTAGTCCTACTACTAGCGGGAGGACGAGCTTCAATGAGCAGTTCTTC. The chain is built from TRBV19 and TRBJ2-1, with TRBD2 identical over 12 bases. Trimming removed 5 bases from V and 6 bases from J; junction bases left unmatched: 14. Per germline, CDR1 LNHDA and CDR2 SQIVND (reference sequence). CDR3 length equals 18 residues.

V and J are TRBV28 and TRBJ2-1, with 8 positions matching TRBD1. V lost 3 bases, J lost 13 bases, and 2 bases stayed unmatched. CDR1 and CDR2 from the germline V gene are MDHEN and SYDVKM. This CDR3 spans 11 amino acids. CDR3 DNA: TGTGCCAGCAGTTTTGGACAGGGACAGTTCTTC. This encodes CASSFGQGQFF. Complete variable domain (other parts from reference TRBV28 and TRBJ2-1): DVKVTQSSRYLVKRTGEKVFLECVQDMDHENMFWYRQDPGLGLRLIYFSYDVKMKEKGDIPEGYSVSREKKERFSLILESASTNQTSMYLCASSFGQGQFFGPGTRLTVL.

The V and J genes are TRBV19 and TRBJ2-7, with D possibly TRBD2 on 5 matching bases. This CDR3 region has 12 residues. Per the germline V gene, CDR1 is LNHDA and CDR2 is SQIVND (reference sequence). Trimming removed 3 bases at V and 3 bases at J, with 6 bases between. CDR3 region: CASSMRDYEQYF. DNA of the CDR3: TGTGCCAGTAGTATGAGGGACTACGAGCAGTACTTC.

CDR3 DNA sequence: TGTGCCAGCAGTGACAGGGACCGGTCGGACACTGAAGCTTTCTTT. Amino acid sequence: CASSDRDRSDTEAFF. V is TRBV28 and J is TRBJ1-1; 7 nucleotides line up with TRBD1. The CDR3 loop spans 15 amino acids. The V gene's germline CDR1 is MDHEN and CDR2 SYDVKM. With V trimmed by 5 bases and J by 3 bases, 9 bases remained unmatched.

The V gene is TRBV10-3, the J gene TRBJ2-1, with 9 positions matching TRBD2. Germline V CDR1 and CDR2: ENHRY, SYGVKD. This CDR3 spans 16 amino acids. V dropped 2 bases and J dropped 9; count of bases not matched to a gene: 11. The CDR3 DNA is TGTGCCATCAGTGAGGCGGCGGGAGGGACCTTAGGTGAGCAGTTCTTC. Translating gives CAISEAAGGTLGEQFF.

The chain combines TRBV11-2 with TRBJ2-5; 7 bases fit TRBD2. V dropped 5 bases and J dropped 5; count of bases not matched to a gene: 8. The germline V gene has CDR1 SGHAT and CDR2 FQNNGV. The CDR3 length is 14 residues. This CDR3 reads CASSHKRAGETQYF. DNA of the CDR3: TGTGCCAGCAGCCACAAAAGAGCGGGGGAGACCCAGTACTTC.